This TCR beta chain was found in a study of T cell responses to AZD1222 COVID-19 vaccine. Clones were read by immunoSEQ multiplex PCR, and TCRdb kept only the in-frame ones, dropping some. The sample includes approximately 100,000 clones, over 75% of them seen just once. The clonotype originates from an adult in good health. The sequenced sample was peripheral blood, obtained on day 0 of AZD1222 vaccination.

CDR3 amino acids: CASSQSVAGTGNQPQHF. CDR3 nucleotide sequence: TGTGCCAGCAGCCAATCCGTTGCCGGGACAGGAAATCAGCCCCAGCATTTT. This chain uses TRBV3-1 (or the pseudogene TRBV3-2) with TRBJ1-5, with 8 bases fitting TRBD1. Per germline, CDR1 LGHDT and CDR2 YNNKEL (reference sequence). V trimming: 2 bases; J trimming: 4 bases; junction bases outside the gene matches: 10. The CDR3 runs to 17 residues.